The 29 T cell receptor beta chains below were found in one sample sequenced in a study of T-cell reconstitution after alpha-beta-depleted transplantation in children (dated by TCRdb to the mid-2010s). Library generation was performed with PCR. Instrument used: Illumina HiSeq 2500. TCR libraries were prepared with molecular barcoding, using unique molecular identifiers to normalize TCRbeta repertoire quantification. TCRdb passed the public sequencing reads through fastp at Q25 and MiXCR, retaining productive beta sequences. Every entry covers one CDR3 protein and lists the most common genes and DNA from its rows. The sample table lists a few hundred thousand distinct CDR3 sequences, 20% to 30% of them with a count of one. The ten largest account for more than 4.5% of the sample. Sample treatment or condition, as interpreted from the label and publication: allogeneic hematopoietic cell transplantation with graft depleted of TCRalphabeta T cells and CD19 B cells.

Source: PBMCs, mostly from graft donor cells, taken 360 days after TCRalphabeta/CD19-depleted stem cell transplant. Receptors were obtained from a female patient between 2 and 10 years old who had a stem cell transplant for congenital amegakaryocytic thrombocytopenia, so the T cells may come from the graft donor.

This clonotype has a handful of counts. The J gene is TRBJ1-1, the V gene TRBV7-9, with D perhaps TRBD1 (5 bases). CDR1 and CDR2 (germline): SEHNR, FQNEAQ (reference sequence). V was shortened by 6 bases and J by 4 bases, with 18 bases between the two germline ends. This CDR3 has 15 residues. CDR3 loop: CASRKDSTAFTEAFF. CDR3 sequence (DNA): TGTGCCAGCAGAAAAGACAGTACCGCATTCACTGAAGCTTTCTTT.

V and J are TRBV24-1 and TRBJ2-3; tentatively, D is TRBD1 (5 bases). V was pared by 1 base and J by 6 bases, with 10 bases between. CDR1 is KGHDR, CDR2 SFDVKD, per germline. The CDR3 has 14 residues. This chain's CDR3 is CATSDLRQPDTQYF. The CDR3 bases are TGTGCCACCAGTGATTTACGACAGCCTGATACGCAGTATTTT.

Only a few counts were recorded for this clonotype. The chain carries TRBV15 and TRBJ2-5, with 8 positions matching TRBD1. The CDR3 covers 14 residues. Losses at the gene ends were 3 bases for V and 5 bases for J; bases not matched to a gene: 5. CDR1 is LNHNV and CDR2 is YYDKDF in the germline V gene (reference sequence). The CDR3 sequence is CATSRDRAVETQYF. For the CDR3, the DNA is TGTGCCACCAGCAGGGACAGGGCGGTTGAGACCCAGTACTTC.

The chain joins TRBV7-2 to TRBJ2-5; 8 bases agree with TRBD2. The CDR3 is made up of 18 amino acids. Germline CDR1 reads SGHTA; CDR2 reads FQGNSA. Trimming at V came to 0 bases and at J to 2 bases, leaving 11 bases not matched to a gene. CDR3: CASSLASRGGNIQETQYF. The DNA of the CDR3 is TGTGCCAGCAGCTTAGCCTCTCGCGGGGGGAACATACAAGAGACCCAGTACTTC.

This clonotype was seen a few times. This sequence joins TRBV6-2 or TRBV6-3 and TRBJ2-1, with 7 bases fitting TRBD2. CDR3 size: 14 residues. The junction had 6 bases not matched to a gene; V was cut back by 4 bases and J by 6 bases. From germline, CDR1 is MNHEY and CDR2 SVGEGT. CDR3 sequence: CASSFRLAINEQFF. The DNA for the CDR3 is TGTGCCAGCAGTTTCAGACTAGCTATCAATGAGCAGTTCTTC.

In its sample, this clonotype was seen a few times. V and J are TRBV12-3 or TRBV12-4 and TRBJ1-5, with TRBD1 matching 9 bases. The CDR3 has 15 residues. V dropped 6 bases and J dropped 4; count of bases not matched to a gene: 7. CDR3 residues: CASSRADRGNQPQHF. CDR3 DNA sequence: TGTGCCAGCAGCCGGGCCGACAGGGGGAATCAGCCCCAGCATTTT.

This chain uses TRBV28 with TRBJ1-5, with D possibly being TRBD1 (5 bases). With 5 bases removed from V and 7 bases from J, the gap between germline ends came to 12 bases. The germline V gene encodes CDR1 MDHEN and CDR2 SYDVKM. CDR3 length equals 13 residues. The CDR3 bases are TGTGCCAGCAGTCCCCAGACAGTACAGCCCCAGCATTTT. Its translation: CASSPQTVQPQHF.

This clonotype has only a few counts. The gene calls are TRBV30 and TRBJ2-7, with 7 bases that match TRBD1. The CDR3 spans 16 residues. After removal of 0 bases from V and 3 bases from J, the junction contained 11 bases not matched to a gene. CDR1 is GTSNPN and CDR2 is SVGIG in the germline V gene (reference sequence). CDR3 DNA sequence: TGTGCCTGGAGTGTACGTCTTCAGGGACAGATCTACGAGCAGTACTTC. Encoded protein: CAWSVRLQGQIYEQYF.

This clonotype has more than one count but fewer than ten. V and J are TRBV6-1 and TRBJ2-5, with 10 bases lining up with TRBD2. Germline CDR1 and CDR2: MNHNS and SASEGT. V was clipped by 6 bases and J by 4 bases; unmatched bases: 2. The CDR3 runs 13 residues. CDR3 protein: CASSRTSGETQYF. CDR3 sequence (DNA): TGTGCCAGCAGCCGGACTAGCGGAGAGACCCAGTACTTC.

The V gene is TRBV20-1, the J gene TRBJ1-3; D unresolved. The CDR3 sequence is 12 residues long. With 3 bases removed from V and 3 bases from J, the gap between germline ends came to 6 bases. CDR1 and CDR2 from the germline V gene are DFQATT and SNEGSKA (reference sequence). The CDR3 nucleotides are TGCAGTGCTAGGTCATTTGGAAACACCATATATTTT. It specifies CSARSFGNTIYF.

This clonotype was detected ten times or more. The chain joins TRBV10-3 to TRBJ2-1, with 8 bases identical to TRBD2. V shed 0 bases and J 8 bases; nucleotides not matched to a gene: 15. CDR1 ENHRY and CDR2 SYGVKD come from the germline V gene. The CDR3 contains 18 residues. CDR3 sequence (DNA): TGTGCCATCAGTGAGTCTCCGATTGGAGCGGGAGTAATTTATGAGCAGTTCTTC. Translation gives CAISESPIGAGVIYEQFF.

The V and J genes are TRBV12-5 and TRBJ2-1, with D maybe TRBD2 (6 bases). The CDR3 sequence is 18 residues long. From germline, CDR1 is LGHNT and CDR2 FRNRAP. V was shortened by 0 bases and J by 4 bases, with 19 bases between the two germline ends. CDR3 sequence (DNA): TGTGCTAGTGGTTTGGTAAAAAAGGAGGGCCTGGGATACAATGAGCAGTTCTTC. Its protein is CASGLVKKEGLGYNEQFF.

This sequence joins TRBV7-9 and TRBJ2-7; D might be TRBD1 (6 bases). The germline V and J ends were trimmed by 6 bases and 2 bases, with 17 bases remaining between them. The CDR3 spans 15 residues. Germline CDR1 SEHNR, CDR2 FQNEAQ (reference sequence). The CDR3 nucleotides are TGTGCCAGCAGGGAGACAGGAGACTTGACCTACGAGCAGTACTTC. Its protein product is CASRETGDLTYEQYF.

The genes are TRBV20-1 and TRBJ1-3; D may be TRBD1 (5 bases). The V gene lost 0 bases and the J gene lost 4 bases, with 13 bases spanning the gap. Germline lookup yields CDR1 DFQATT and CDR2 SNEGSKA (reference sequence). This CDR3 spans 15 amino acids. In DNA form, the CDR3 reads TGCAGTGCTAGAGAGGGGGGGACGGGAGGAAACACCATATATTTT. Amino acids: CSAREGGTGGNTIYF.

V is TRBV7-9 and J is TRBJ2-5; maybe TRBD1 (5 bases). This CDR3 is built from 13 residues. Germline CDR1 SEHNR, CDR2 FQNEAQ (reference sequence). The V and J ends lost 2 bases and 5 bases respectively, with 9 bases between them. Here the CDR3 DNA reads TGTGCCAGCAGCTTAATGGGGCTTGAGACCCAGTACTTC. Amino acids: CASSLMGLETQYF.

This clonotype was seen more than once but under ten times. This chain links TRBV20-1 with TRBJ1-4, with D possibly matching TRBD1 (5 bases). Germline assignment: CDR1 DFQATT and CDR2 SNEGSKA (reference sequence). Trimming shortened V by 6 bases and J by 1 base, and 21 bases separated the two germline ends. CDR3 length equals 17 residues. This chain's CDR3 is CSAFPGPPGITNEKLFF. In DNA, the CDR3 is TGCAGTGCCTTCCCGGGGCCCCCAGGCATAACTAATGAAAAACTGTTTTTT.

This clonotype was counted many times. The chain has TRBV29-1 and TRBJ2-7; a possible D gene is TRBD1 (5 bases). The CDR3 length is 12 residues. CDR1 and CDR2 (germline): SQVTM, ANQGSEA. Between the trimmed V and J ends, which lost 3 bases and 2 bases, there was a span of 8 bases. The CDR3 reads CSVESRAYEQYF. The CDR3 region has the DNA TGCAGCGTTGAGAGCAGGGCCTACGAGCAGTACTTC.

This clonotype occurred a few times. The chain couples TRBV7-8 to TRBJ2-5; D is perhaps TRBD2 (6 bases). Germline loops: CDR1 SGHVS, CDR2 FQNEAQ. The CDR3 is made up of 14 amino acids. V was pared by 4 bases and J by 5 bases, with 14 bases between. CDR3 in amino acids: CASSYRGVGETQYF. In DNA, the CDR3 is TGTGCCAGCAGCTATCGCGGGGTAGGGGAGACCCAGTACTTC.

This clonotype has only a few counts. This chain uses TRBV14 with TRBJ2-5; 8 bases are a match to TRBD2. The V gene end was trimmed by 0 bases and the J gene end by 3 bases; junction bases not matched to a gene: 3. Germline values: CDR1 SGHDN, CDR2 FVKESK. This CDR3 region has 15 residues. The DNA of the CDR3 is TGTGCCAGCAGCCAAGATCCACTAGCGGAAGAGACCCAGTACTTC. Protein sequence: CASSQDPLAEETQYF.

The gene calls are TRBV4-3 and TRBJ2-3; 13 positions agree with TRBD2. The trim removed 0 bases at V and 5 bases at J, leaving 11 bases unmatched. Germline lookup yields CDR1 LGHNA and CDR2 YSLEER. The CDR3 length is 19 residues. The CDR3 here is CASSQEGGGLAGEQDTQYF. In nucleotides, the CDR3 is TGCGCCAGCAGCCAAGAGGGTGGTGGACTAGCGGGAGAACAAGATACGCAGTATTTT.

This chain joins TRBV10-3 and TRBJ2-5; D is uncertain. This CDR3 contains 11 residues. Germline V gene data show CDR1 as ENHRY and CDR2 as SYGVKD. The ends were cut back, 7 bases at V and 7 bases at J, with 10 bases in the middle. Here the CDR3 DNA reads TGTGCCATCAATGTTTCGGGGACCCAGTACTTC. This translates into CAINVSGTQYF.

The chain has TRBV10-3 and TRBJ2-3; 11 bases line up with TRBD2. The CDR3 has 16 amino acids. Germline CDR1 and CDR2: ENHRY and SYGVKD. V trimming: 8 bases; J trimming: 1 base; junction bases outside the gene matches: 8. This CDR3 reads CAIGVTSGSGTDTQYF. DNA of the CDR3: TGTGCCATCGGGGTAACTAGCGGGAGCGGCACAGATACGCAGTATTTT.

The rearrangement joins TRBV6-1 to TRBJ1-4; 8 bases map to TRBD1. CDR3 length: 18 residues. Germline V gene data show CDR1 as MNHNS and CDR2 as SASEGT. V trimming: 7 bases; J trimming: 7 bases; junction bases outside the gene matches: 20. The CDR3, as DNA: TGTGCCAGCAACCCGAAAGGACAGGGAAGGAAGATAGGTGAAAAACTGTTTTTT. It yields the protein CASNPKGQGRKIGEKLFF.

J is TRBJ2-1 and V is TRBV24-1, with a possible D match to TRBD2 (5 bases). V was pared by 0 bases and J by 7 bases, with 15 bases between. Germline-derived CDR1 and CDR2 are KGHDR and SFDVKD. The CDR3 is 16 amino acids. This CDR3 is CATSDLGSGGGNEQFF. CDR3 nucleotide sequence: TGTGCCACCAGTGATTTGGGCTCGGGCGGCGGGAATGAGCAGTTCTTC.

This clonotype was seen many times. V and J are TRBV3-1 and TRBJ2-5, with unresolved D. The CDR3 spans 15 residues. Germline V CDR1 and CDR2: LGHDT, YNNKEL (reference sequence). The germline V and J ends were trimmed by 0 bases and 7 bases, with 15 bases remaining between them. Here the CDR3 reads CASSQDRAQVGTQYF. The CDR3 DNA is TGTGCCAGCAGCCAAGATCGGGCCCAAGTAGGGACCCAGTACTTC.

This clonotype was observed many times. CDR3 nucleotide sequence: TGTGCCAGCAGCTTGCCCAACAATGAGCAGTTCTTC. Protein: CASSLPNNEQFF. The gene calls are TRBV7-9 and TRBJ2-1, with D hard to call. CDR1 and CDR2 from the germline V gene are SEHNR and FQNEAQ (reference sequence). Trimming cost V 3 bases and J 5 bases, with 5 bases left between them. This CDR3 contains 12 residues. The whole variable domain, filled in from reference TRBV7-9 and TRBJ2-1, reads DTGVSQNPRHKITKRGQNVTFRCDPISEHNRLYWYRQTLGQGPEFLTYFQNEAQLEKSRLLSDRFSAERPKGSFSTLEIQRTEQGDSAMYLCASSLPNNEQFFGPGTRLTVL.

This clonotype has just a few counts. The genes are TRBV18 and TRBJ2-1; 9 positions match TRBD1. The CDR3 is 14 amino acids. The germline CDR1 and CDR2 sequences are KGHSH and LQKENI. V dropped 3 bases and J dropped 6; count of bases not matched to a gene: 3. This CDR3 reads CASSPDRGVNEQFF. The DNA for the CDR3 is TGTGCCAGCTCACCGGACAGGGGTGTCAATGAGCAGTTCTTC. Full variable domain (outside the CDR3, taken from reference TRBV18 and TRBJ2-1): NAGVMQNPRHLVRRRGQEARLRCSPMKGHSHVYWYRQLPEEGLKFMVYLQKENIIDESGMPKERFSAEFPKEGPSILRIQQVVRGDSAAYFCASSPDRGVNEQFFGPGTRLTVL.

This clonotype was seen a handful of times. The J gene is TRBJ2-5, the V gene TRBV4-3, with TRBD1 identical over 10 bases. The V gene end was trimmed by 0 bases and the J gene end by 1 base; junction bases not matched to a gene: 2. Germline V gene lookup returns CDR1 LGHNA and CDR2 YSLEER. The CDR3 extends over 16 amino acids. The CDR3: CASSQDGQGVQETQYF. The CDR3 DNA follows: TGCGCCAGCAGCCAAGACGGACAGGGGGTCCAAGAGACCCAGTACTTC.

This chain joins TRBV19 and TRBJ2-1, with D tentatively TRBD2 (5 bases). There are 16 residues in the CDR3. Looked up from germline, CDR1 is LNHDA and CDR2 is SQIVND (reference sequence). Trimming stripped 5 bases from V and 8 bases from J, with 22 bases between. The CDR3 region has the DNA TGTGCCAGTAGTTCCGCGGGCCTAGCTTGGTGGGATGAGCAGTTCTTC. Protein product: CASSSAGLAWWDEQFF. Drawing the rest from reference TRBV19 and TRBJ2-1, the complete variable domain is DGGITQSPKYLFRKEGQNVTLSCEQNLNHDAMYWYRQDPGQGLRLIYYSQIVNDFQKGDIAEGYSVSREKKESFPLTVTSAQKNPTAFYLCASSSAGLAWWDEQFFGPGTRLTVL.